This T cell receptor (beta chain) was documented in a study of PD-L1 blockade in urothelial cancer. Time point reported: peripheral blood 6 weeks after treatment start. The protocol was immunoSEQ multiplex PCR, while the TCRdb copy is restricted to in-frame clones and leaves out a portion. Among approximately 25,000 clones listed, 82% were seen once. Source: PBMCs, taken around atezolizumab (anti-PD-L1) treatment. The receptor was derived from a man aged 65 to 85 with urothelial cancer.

The CDR3 DNA follows: TGCGCCAGCAGCTTACGGGTTGCAACTAATGAAAAACTGTTTTTT. It codes for CASSLRVATNEKLFF. This rearrangement joins TRBV5-1 to TRBJ1-4; D is unclear. Trimming removed 2 bases from V and 0 bases from J, with 8 bases in between. This CDR3 contains 15 residues. Germline V gene sequence: CDR1 SGHRS, CDR2 YFSETQ.